The 10 T cell receptor beta chains below come from one sample, sequenced in a study of blood T cell repertoires in COVID-19. The method was immunoSEQ multiplex PCR; TCRdb's version includes in-frame clones alone and lacks a portion of them. In the table there are some 120,000 clones, around 87% of which are singletons. Material: peripheral blood. The source of these receptors is a woman aged 60 to 75 with acute or convalescent COVID-19.

The chain joins TRBV29-1 to TRBJ2-7, with D tentatively TRBD1 (6 bases). V was clipped by 4 bases and J by 6 bases, with 25 bases between them. CDR1 is SQVTM and CDR2 is ANQGSEA in the germline V gene. This CDR3 contains 16 residues. In nucleotides, the CDR3 is TGCAGCGTTGGCGAGGAAGTGGGGGCAGGAGGCTCCGAGCAGTACTTC. Translated: CSVGEEVGAGGSEQYF.

V gene TRBV9 combines with J gene TRBJ2-5; possible D gene TRBD1, 6 bases. This CDR3 is 15 amino acids long. The germline gives CDR1 SGDLS, CDR2 YYNGEE. The V and J ends lost 5 bases and 5 bases respectively, with 19 bases between them. CDR3 sequence (DNA): TGTGCCAGCAGTCGTTCTGGGCAGGGGTGGGAGACCCAGTACTTC. Encoded protein: CASSRSGQGWETQYF.

Only one count was recorded for this clone. The V gene is TRBV19, the J gene TRBJ2-3; TRBD2 agrees at 14 bases. Germline V gives CDR1 LNHDA, CDR2 SQIVND (reference sequence). The CDR3 is made up of 16 amino acids. With 4 bases clipped from V and 8 bases from J, the junction kept 8 bases outside the gene matches. CDR3 DNA sequence: TGTGCCAGTAGTAAGCCGGGACTAGCGGGAGTCGTTACGCAGTATTTT. This translates into CASSKPGLAGVVTQYF.

V and J are TRBV6-5 and TRBJ2-7; 7 nucleotides line up with TRBD2. The CDR3 sequence is 13 residues long. Trimming took 6 bases from V and 0 from J; bases not matched to a gene: 2. The germline V gene encodes CDR1 MNHEY and CDR2 SVGAGI. CDR3 DNA: TGTGCCAGCAGGGGAGGGAGCTCCTACGAGCAGTACGTC. Its protein product is CASRGGSSYEQYV.

This clone has just a few counts. The rearrangement joins TRBV7-3 to TRBJ2-5; 8 positions match TRBD2. V dropped 0 bases and J dropped 5; count of bases not matched to a gene: 8. CDR3 length equals 16 residues. CDR1 is SGHTA, CDR2 FQGTGA, per germline. Here the CDR3 DNA reads TGTGCCAGCAGCTTAACGTCACGGGAGGGCCAGGAGACCCAGTACTTC. This sequence encodes CASSLTSREGQETQYF. The full variable domain, rest sourced from reference TRBV7-3 and TRBJ2-5, is GAGVSQTPSNKVTEKGKYVELRCDPISGHTALYWYRQSLGQGPEFLIYFQGTGAADDSGLPNDRFFAVRPEGSVSTLKIQRTERGDSAVYLCASSLTSREGQETQYFGPGTRLLVL.

The chain is built from TRBV4-1 and TRBJ2-1; perhaps TRBD2 as D (5 bases). The CDR3 loop spans 15 amino acids. Germline V gives CDR1 MGHRA, CDR2 YSYEKL. V gave up 0 bases and J gave up 5 bases, with 11 bases separating them. DNA of the CDR3: TGCGCCAGCAGCCAAGAAGGGAGACGAGACAATGAGCAGTTCTTC. It encodes CASSQEGRRDNEQFF.

The V gene is TRBV6-1, the J gene TRBJ2-6, with D maybe TRBD1 (5 bases). Trimming took off 2 bases at V and 2 bases at J, with 13 bases between the two ends. This CDR3 comprises 17 residues. Germline V gene lookup returns CDR1 MNHNS and CDR2 SASEGT. The CDR3 reads CASSEQVVGAGANVLTF. The CDR3, as DNA: TGTGCCAGCAGTGAACAAGTAGTAGGGGCTGGGGCCAACGTCCTGACTTTC.

The chain joins TRBV2 to TRBJ1-2, with 7 bases aligning to TRBD1. The CDR3 totals 14 residues. CDR1 and CDR2 from the germline V gene are SNHLY and FYNNEI. Unmatched junction bases numbered 9, after V lost 6 bases and J lost 5 bases. The CDR3 sequence is CASRATGTVYGYTF. The CDR3 nucleotides are TGTGCCAGCAGGGCGACCGGGACAGTTTATGGCTACACCTTC.

The V call is TRBV7-9, the J call TRBJ1-2; 7 nucleotides align to TRBD1. V lost 5 bases and J lost 4; bases outside the gene matches: 19. The V gene's germline CDR1 is SEHNR and CDR2 FQNEAQ (reference sequence). This CDR3 spans 18 amino acids. The CDR3 DNA sequence: TGTGCCAGCAGCCTATACAGGGGACCCCGATGGCGAGGCTATGGCTACACCTTC. This codes for CASSLYRGPRWRGYGYTF.

V usage is TRBV28 and J usage is TRBJ1-1; D remains ambiguous. CDR1 is MDHEN, CDR2 SYDVKM, per germline. This CDR3 region has 17 residues. The germline V and J ends were trimmed by 7 bases and 11 bases, with 32 bases remaining between them. CDR3 sequence reads: CASTNILWQEPDKRAFF. The CDR3 DNA follows: TGTGCCAGCACTAACATCCTTTGGCAGGAACCTGACAAGCGGGCTTTCTTT.